These 23 T cell receptor beta chains came from one sample sequenced in a study of regulatory T cells in long-lasting Graves disease. Described time point: newly diagnosed GD, antithyroid drugs for less than 3 months. Extracted PBMC RNA gave rise to the TCR library. Both iRepertoire HTBI primers and Arm-PCR of CDR3 regions were used to build the TCR beta libraries. TCRdb recomputed calls from the multiplex PCR reads with MiXCR, one row per CDR3 protein. Found here are around 460,000 distinct CDR3 sequences, 13% to 15% of them singletons; the top ten hold approximately 19%. These data are also associated with another study on T cells in Graves' hyperthyroidism and ophthalmopathy.

This specimen was peripheral blood mononuclear cells (PBMCs), taken at new diagnosis, from a patient treated with antithyroid drugs. Receptor source: a woman aged 45-65 years with Graves disease.

V usage is TRBV20-1 and J usage is TRBJ1-1; D remains ambiguous. Germline CDR1 reads DFQATT; CDR2 reads SNEGSKA (reference sequence). Trimming removed 6 bases from V and 1 base from J, with 15 bases in between. The CDR3 has 14 amino acids. DNA for the CDR3: TGCAGTGCCACGACCCCAGGTACGAACACTGAAGCTTTCTTT. Protein sequence: CSATTPGTNTEAFF.

This clonotype was seen many times. The chain has TRBV28 and TRBJ1-1; D remains unclear. With 8 bases removed from V and 0 bases from J, the gap between germline ends came to 16 bases. CDR1 is MDHEN, CDR2 SYDVKM, per germline. The CDR3 extends over 15 amino acids. CDR3 in DNA: TGTGCCAGCGGCCTTAGTGTAGGGCTGAACACTGAAGCTTTCTTT. This encodes CASGLSVGLNTEAFF.

The sample holds many counts of this clonotype. The rearrangement joins TRBV2 to TRBJ2-7; no clear D. Germline-derived CDR1 and CDR2 are SNHLY and FYNNEI. The germline V and J ends were trimmed by 6 bases and 1 base, with 19 bases remaining between them. The CDR3 consists of 16 residues. The CDR3 is CASRSPVSAASYEQYF. The CDR3 nucleotides are TGTGCCAGCAGGTCCCCGGTTTCGGCCGCTTCCTACGAGCAGTACTTC.

There are many counts of this clonotype. The V gene is TRBV20-1, the J gene TRBJ2-1; 10 bases are a match to TRBD1. J lost 7 bases, V lost 6 bases, and 15 bases had no gene match. The CDR3 contains 16 residues. Germline CDR1 and CDR2: DFQATT and SNEGSKA (reference sequence). The CDR3 region has the DNA TGCAGTGCCGCACGAGGGGACAGGGGACTTGGTAATGAGCAGTTCTTC. Protein: CSAARGDRGLGNEQFF.

The chain employs TRBV19 and TRBJ2-7; D is perhaps TRBD1 (6 bases). The V and J ends lost 3 bases and 4 bases respectively, with 13 bases between them. The CDR3 is 14 amino acids. The germline gives CDR1 LNHDA, CDR2 SQIVND (reference sequence). CDR3 sequence: CASSMTGGGYEQYF. In DNA form, the CDR3 reads TGTGCCAGTAGTATGACAGGTGGGGGATACGAGCAGTACTTC.

A word on this clonotype: A much larger clonotype is one base distant, so this may be a read error. The chain is built from TRBV18 and TRBJ2-7, with 7 bases identical to TRBD2. V lost 0 bases, J lost 7 bases, and 9 bases stayed unmatched. The germline CDR1 and CDR2 sequences are KGHSH and LQKENI. CDR3 length: 15 amino acids. CDR3 region: CASSPPSGNYNEQYF. The DNA of the CDR3 is TGTGCCAGCTCACCACCAAGCGGGAACTACAATGAGCAGTACTTC.

This clonotype was seen at least ten times. The genes are TRBV20-1 and TRBJ2-7; tentative D call: TRBD2 (6 bases). CDR3 length: 14 amino acids. Germline V gene lookup returns CDR1 DFQATT and CDR2 SNEGSKA (reference sequence). Trimming cost V 4 bases and J 6 bases, with 19 bases left between them. Written as DNA, the CDR3 is TGCAGTGCTAATGGAGGGACGGGGAACTTCGAGCAGTACTTC. Residues: CSANGGTGNFEQYF.

There are many counts of this clonotype. The chain has TRBV11-2 and TRBJ2-5; D perhaps matches TRBD2 (6 bases). From germline, CDR1 is SGHAT and CDR2 FQNNGV. The CDR3 spans 13 residues. V lost 2 bases and J 4 bases, leaving 8 bases between the germline ends. For the CDR3, the DNA is TGTGCCAGCAGCTTATGGGGGGTAGAGACCCAGTACTTC. Translation: CASSLWGVETQYF.

For this clonotype: Germline is not matched at one junction end, which may reflect a read error. V and J are TRBV27 and TRBJ2-3; D is uncertain. Germline loops: CDR1 MNHEY, CDR2 SMNVEV (reference sequence). The CDR3 contains 15 residues. The CDR3 DNA reads TGTGCCAGCAGCTTATCGTCGGTTAGCACAGATACGCAGTATTTT. Its protein is CASSLSSVSTDTQYF.

This clonotype occurred many times. CDR3 bases: TGTGCCAGCACAGGGCCGACAGGGAGAAATCAGCCCCAGCATTTT. Residues: CASTGPTGRNQPQHF. J is TRBJ1-5 and V is TRBV12-3 or TRBV12-4; 7 nucleotides line up with TRBD1. The ends lost 7 bases at V and 4 bases at J; junction bases unmatched: 10. The CDR3 contains 15 residues.

The genes are TRBV28 and TRBJ2-7, with D possibly being TRBD1 (5 bases). Germline CDR1 MDHEN, CDR2 SYDVKM. The V end was cut by 8 bases, the J end by 1 base, with 9 bases between. CDR3 length: 12 residues. The CDR3 bases are TGTGCCAGCGGGGCATATTCCTACGAGCAGTACTTC. It translates to CASGAYSYEQYF.

Remarks on this clonotype: This sequence may be a read error, since a much larger clone differs from it by one base. The V and J genes are TRBV11-2 and TRBJ2-5; TRBD2 agrees at 9 bases. Germline CDR1 and CDR2: SGHAT and FQNNGV. CDR3 length: 19 residues. This CDR3 reads CASSLFQTSGGGDQEAQYF. CDR3 in DNA: TGTGCCAGCAGCTTATTTCAGACTAGCGGAGGCGGGGACCAAGAGGCCCAGTACTTC. Full variable domain (outside the CDR3, taken from reference TRBV11-2 and TRBJ2-5): EAGVAQSPRYKIIEKRQSVAFWCNPISGHATLYWYQQILGQGPKLLIQFQNNGVVDDSQLPKDRFSAERLKGVDSTLKIQPAKLEDSAVYLCASSLFQTSGGGDQEAQYFGPGTRLLVL.

The chain carries TRBV6-5 and TRBJ1-2; perhaps TRBD1 as D (6 bases). CDR3 length: 14 residues. Germline CDR1 MNHEY, CDR2 SVGAGI. V lost 3 bases and J 4 bases, leaving 12 bases between the germline ends. The chain's CDR3 is CASSYPGAAYGYTF. As DNA, the CDR3 is TGTGCCAGCAGTTATCCGGGGGCCGCCTATGGCTACACCTTC.

This clonotype was counted ten times or more. This chain joins TRBV7-3 and TRBJ2-1; 15 nucleotides match TRBD2. The ends lost 1 base at V and 1 base at J; junction bases unmatched: 2. The CDR3 spans 18 residues. Germline loops: CDR1 SGHTA, CDR2 FQGTGA. This CDR3 is CASSLRTSGRGSYNEQFF. The CDR3 nucleotides are TGTGCCAGCAGCTTAAGGACTAGCGGGAGGGGGTCCTACAATGAGCAGTTCTTC.

Ten or more counts support this clonotype. This chain links TRBV6-5 with TRBJ2-1, with 9 nucleotides matching TRBD1. CDR3 length: 15 residues. Germline values: CDR1 MNHEY, CDR2 SVGAGI. J lost 4 bases, V lost 4 bases, and 5 bases had no gene match. The CDR3 sequence is CASSSTGGDYNEQFF. In nucleotides, the CDR3 is TGTGCCAGCAGTTCGACAGGGGGGGATTACAATGAGCAGTTCTTC.

The table lists this clonotype with many counts. The chain links TRBV6-1 to TRBJ1-5, with 7 bases lining up with TRBD1. This CDR3 comprises 13 residues. Germline CDR1 MNHNS, CDR2 SASEGT. V dropped 8 bases and J dropped 5; count of bases not matched to a gene: 6. The CDR3 nucleotides read TGTGCCAGCCAACTGACAGGGTATCAGCCCCAGCATTTT. It codes for CASQLTGYQPQHF.

This clonotype occurred many times. This chain connects TRBV27 to TRBJ1-4; D remains unclear. CDR3 size: 15 residues. CDR1 and CDR2 from the germline V gene are MNHEY and SMNVEV (reference sequence). V was pared by 3 bases and J by 0 bases, with 8 bases between. This CDR3 is CASSFTVATNEKLFF. The CDR3 region has the DNA TGTGCCAGCAGTTTTACGGTTGCAACTAATGAAAAACTGTTTTTT.

At least ten counts were recorded for this clonotype. The chain has TRBV5-8 and TRBJ2-1, with TRBD2 matching over 13 bases. Losses at the gene ends were 0 bases for V and 9 bases for J; bases not matched to a gene: 3. Germline V gene lookup returns CDR1 SGHTS and CDR2 YDEGEE. The CDR3 contains 15 residues. CDR3 sequence reads: CASSLEGLAGTEQFF. The DNA for the CDR3 is TGTGCCAGCAGCTTGGAGGGACTAGCGGGAACTGAGCAGTTCTTC.

J is TRBJ1-2 and V is TRBV25-1, with D tentatively TRBD1 (5 bases). Germline V gene data show CDR1 as MGHDK and CDR2 as SYGVNS. V was trimmed by 6 bases and J by 4 bases, leaving 12 bases between them. The CDR3 runs 13 residues. The DNA of the CDR3 is TGTGCCAGCAGCCCGACAGATCCCTATGGCTACACCTTC. Its protein product is CASSPTDPYGYTF.

Many counts were recorded for this clonotype. The rearrangement uses TRBV29-1 and TRBJ2-1; either TRBD1 or TRBD2 may fit D (6 bases each). Germline V lookup: CDR1 SQVTM, CDR2 ANQGSEA. V lost 1 base, J lost 5 bases, and 15 bases lay in between. This CDR3 is built from 15 residues. The CDR3 region is CSVEVGGGGHNEQFF. CDR3 nucleotide sequence: TGCAGCGTTGAAGTAGGGGGTGGGGGGCACAATGAGCAGTTCTTC.

This clonotype is a singleton in its sample. A much bigger clone sits one base away, suggesting this may be a read error. The genes are TRBV20-1 and TRBJ2-7; maybe TRBD2 (6 bases). Trimming cost V 5 bases and J 7 bases, with 24 bases left between them. The CDR3 has 15 residues. CDR1 and CDR2 from the germline V gene are DFQATT and SNEGSKA (reference sequence). In DNA form, the CDR3 reads TGCAGTGCTCGCATGCTAGCGCCCTCCTACAATGAGCAGTACTTC. Amino acid sequence: CSARMLAPSYNEQYF.

The chain combines TRBV19 with TRBJ2-3; D gene ambiguous. Germline-derived CDR1 and CDR2 are LNHDA and SQIVND (reference sequence). The CDR3 consists of 13 residues. Deletions cut 7 bases from V and 0 bases from J, with 8 bases between. CDR3 in amino acids: CASTASSTDTQYF. The CDR3 DNA is TGTGCCAGTACCGCCTCTAGCACAGATACGCAGTATTTT.

This clonotype was found once. The CDR3, as DNA: TGTGCCAGCAGTGAGGGGGTTTCTGGCTACACCTTC. Translation: CASSEGVSGYTF. The chain links TRBV6-1 to TRBJ1-2; the D gene is possibly TRBD1 (5 bases). This CDR3 contains 12 residues. V gave up 3 bases and J gave up 7 bases, with 9 bases separating them. From germline, CDR1 is MNHNS and CDR2 SASEGT.